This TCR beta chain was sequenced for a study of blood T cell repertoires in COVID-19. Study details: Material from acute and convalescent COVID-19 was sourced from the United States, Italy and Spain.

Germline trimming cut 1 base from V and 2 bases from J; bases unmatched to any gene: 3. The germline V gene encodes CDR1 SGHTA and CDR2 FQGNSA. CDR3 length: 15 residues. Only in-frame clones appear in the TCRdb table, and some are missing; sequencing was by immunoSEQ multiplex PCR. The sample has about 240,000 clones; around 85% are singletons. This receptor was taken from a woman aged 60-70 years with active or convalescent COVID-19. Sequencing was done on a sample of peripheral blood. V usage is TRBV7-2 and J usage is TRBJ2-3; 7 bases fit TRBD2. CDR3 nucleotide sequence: TGTGCCAGCAGCTTAGGACTAGCTGTCACAGATACGCAGTATTTT. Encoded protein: CASSLGLAVTDTQYF.